The 20 T cell receptor beta chains presented below share a single source sample, sequenced in a study of cytotoxic CD8 clonotypes in ibrutinib-treated CLL. Sequenced by immunoSEQ multiplex PCR; TCRdb stores in-frame clones only, minus some. The sample lists around 330,000 clones, over 60% occurring once. The sequenced sample was PBMCs, obtained after 36 months of ibrutinib treatment. The source is a human donor with chronic lymphocytic leukemia.

This chain connects TRBV4-2 to TRBJ2-2; D might be TRBD1 (5 bases). The V gene's germline CDR1 is LGHNA and CDR2 YNFKEQ. The V end lost 0 bases, the J end lost 8 bases, and 13 bases lay between the germline ends. The CDR3 has 15 amino acids. CDR3 residues: CASSQDSGIGGELFF. DNA of the CDR3: TGTGCCAGCAGCCAAGATTCAGGGATAGGGGGGGAGCTGTTTTTT.

This chain connects TRBV7-9 to TRBJ1-2; no definite D call. Germline CDR1 and CDR2: SEHNR and FQNEAQ (reference sequence). The CDR3 extends over 12 amino acids. Trimming took off 4 bases at V and 7 bases at J, with 10 bases between the two ends. In nucleotides, the CDR3 is TGTGCCAGCAGCTATCAGATCGCTGGCTACACCTTC. Encoded protein: CASSYQIAGYTF.

The count of this clone is one. Other DNA sequences in this specimen translate into the identical CDR3. The chain is built from TRBV29-1 and TRBJ1-1; D is unresolved. Trimming took 1 base from V and 2 from J, leaving 8 bases between them. CDR1 is SQVTM and CDR2 is ANQGSEA in the germline V gene. This CDR3 is built from 13 residues. CDR3 sequence reads: CSVEVGVNTEAFF. Here the CDR3 DNA reads TGCAGCGTTGAAGTAGGTGTTAACACTGAAGCTTTCTTT.

V and J are TRBV2 and TRBJ2-1; D gene uncertain. Deletions cut 0 bases from V and 3 bases from J, with 6 bases between. Germline values: CDR1 SNHLY, CDR2 FYNNEI. The CDR3 is 14 amino acids. The CDR3 protein is CASSEAQFYNEQFF. For the CDR3, the DNA is TGTGCCAGCAGTGAAGCACAGTTCTACAATGAGCAGTTCTTC.

This clone appeared a few times. This chain connects TRBV27 to TRBJ2-1; no reliable D call. Germline CDR1 MNHEY, CDR2 SMNVEV (reference sequence). The CDR3 loop spans 11 amino acids. V was shortened by 5 bases and J by 3 bases, with 2 bases between the two germline ends. In DNA form, the CDR3 reads TGTGCCAGCAGTCACTACAATGAGCAGTTCTTC. This encodes CASSHYNEQFF.

The chain uses TRBV2 and TRBJ1-4; no firm D call. V was pared by 7 bases and J by 4 bases, with 13 bases between. Germline CDR1 SNHLY, CDR2 FYNNEI. The CDR3 is 14 amino acids. The CDR3 bases are TGTGCCAGCACTCGGCCCGAGGGTAATGAAAAACTGTTTTTT. Amino acid sequence: CASTRPEGNEKLFF.

J is TRBJ2-7 and V is TRBV18; the D is unclear. The germline gives CDR1 KGHSH, CDR2 LQKENI. The CDR3 consists of 12 residues. Trimming stripped 2 bases from V and 3 bases from J, with 5 bases between. In nucleotides, the CDR3 is TGTGCCAGCTCACCAGACAACTACGAGCAGTACTTC. Amino acid sequence: CASSPDNYEQYF. Full variable domain (remainder filled in from reference TRBV18 and TRBJ2-7): NAGVMQNPRHLVRRRGQEARLRCSPMKGHSHVYWYRQLPEEGLKFMVYLQKENIIDESGMPKERFSAEFPKEGPSILRIQQVVRGDSAAYFCASSPDNYEQYFGPGTRLTVT.

The chain recombines TRBV5-4 with TRBJ2-3; D possibly corresponds to TRBD2 (7 bases). Between the trimmed V and J ends, which lost 2 bases and 6 bases, there was a span of 10 bases. The CDR3 has 13 amino acids. Germline V gene lookup returns CDR1 SGHNT and CDR2 YYREEE (reference sequence). In nucleotides, the CDR3 is TGTGCCAGCAGCTTCGGGGGGCGGGATACGCAGTATTTT. Amino acids: CASSFGGRDTQYF.

The chain links TRBV6-5 to TRBJ1-5; no clear D. This CDR3 contains 15 residues. With 10 bases removed from V and 0 bases from J, the gap between germline ends came to 16 bases. The germline gives CDR1 MNHEY, CDR2 SVGAGI. CDR3: CATSSWGNSNQPQHF. CDR3 coding DNA: TGTGCCACCTCTTCGTGGGGAAATAGCAATCAGCCCCAGCATTTT.

The V and J genes are TRBV6-6 and TRBJ1-2, with D possibly matching TRBD1 (5 bases). Trimming removed 5 bases at V and 4 bases at J, with 8 bases between. In germline, CDR1 is MNHNY, CDR2 SVGAGI (reference sequence). The CDR3 sequence is 12 residues long. CDR3: CASSPGIYGYTF. Here the CDR3 DNA reads TGTGCCAGCAGTCCAGGGATCTATGGCTACACCTTC.

This clone was seen just once. This chain links TRBV10-3 with TRBJ1-2, with D maybe TRBD1 (5 bases). Germline CDR1 ENHRY, CDR2 SYGVKD. The CDR3 consists of 12 residues. Trimming took 6 bases from V and 5 from J, leaving 10 bases between them. The CDR3 nucleotides read TGTGCCATCAGGGGGCGAGGGTATGGCTACACCTTC. It specifies CAIRGRGYGYTF.

Here the CDR3 DNA reads TGTGCCAGCAGCTTGGTGTTCACCTACGAGCAGTACTTC. It is translated as CASSLVFTYEQYF. The chain joins TRBV5-8 to TRBJ2-7; D remains unclear. This CDR3 is built from 13 residues. The V and J ends lost 0 bases and 2 bases respectively, with 6 bases between them. Germline CDR1 and CDR2: SGHTS and YDEGEE.

This clone has a handful of counts. The chain links TRBV27 to TRBJ1-2, with D perhaps matching TRBD1 (6 bases). The V end lost 4 bases, the J end lost 6 bases, and 18 bases lay between the germline ends. Germline values: CDR1 MNHEY, CDR2 SMNVEV (reference sequence). CDR3 length: 15 amino acids. CDR3 sequence: CASSSVDRAPNGYTF. The CDR3 nucleotides read TGTGCCAGCAGTTCCGTGGACAGAGCACCTAATGGCTACACCTTC.

This chain joins TRBV28 and TRBJ1-6; 8 bases fit TRBD1. CDR1 MDHEN and CDR2 SYDVKM come from the germline V gene. Trimming removed 5 bases from V and 7 bases from J; junction bases left unmatched: 7. The CDR3 consists of 15 residues. The CDR3 spells CASSPRTGRNSPLHF. In DNA form, the CDR3 reads TGTGCCAGCAGTCCTCGGACAGGGAGAAATTCACCCCTCCACTTT.

The J gene is TRBJ1-6, the V gene TRBV4-1, with 9 nucleotides matching TRBD1. Germline CDR1 is MGHRA and CDR2 is YSYEKL. There are 13 residues in the CDR3. With V trimmed by 3 bases and J by 14 bases, 5 bases remained unmatched. CDR3 protein: CASSQDRGLALHF. The DNA for the CDR3 is TGCGCCAGCAGCCAGGACAGGGGTCTAGCCCTCCACTTT.

This clone occurred a few times. The J gene is TRBJ1-2, the V gene TRBV11-2; tentative D call: TRBD1 (6 bases). From germline, CDR1 is SGHAT and CDR2 FQNNGV. The CDR3 covers 16 residues. Trimming cost V 5 bases and J 7 bases, with 23 bases left between them. The CDR3 nucleotides are TGTGCCAGCAGCCCCGAGTGGGGGGCCGGCTTGCGTGGCTACACCTTC. This codes for CASSPEWGAGLRGYTF.

This clone was seen only a few times. The rearrangement joins TRBV4-3 to TRBJ2-1, with D maybe TRBD2 (5 bases). Trimming removed 1 base from V and 4 bases from J, with 5 bases in between. The CDR3 totals 13 residues. CDR1 and CDR2 (germline): LGHNA, YSLEER. The CDR3 loop reads CASSQGEYNEQFF. CDR3 nucleotides: TGCGCCAGCAGCCAAGGGGAGTACAATGAGCAGTTCTTC.

The V gene is TRBV19, the J gene TRBJ2-3; tentatively, D is TRBD2 (5 bases). The V end lost 8 bases, the J end lost 1 base, and 10 bases lay between the germline ends. The CDR3 covers 13 residues. The germline V gene has CDR1 LNHDA and CDR2 SQIVND (reference sequence). In DNA form, the CDR3 reads TGTGCCAGTGGGAGACGCCGCACAGATACGCAGTATTTT. Translated, it gives CASGRRRTDTQYF.

The gene calls are TRBV5-1 and TRBJ2-5, with a weak D call TRBD2 (6 bases). The CDR3 is made up of 17 amino acids. Trimming took 3 bases from V and 1 from J, leaving 19 bases between them. Germline-derived CDR1 and CDR2 are SGHRS and YFSETQ. The CDR3 sequence is CASSYNWGTGVQETQYF. The CDR3 nucleotides are TGCGCCAGCAGCTATAATTGGGGGACTGGGGTCCAAGAGACCCAGTACTTC.

The chain carries TRBV5-6 and TRBJ2-7; 11 nucleotides align to TRBD2. J gave up 4 bases and V 3 bases, and 6 bases lay outside the gene matches. The germline V gene has CDR1 SGHDT and CDR2 YYEEEE. The length of the CDR3 is 15 residues. CDR3 protein: CASSWGLAVFYEQYF. The CDR3 DNA follows: TGTGCCAGCAGCTGGGGACTAGCGGTGTTTTACGAGCAGTACTTC.